This TCR beta chain was sequenced for a study of a mutant IDH1 vaccine in newly diagnosed glioma. Study as a whole: Treated patients, averaging 40.4 years, were roughly 60% male and approximately 38% female.

Study-wide results and caveats: It seemed that pseudoprogression was not linked to changes in the top peripheral T cell clonotypes.

Only in-frame clones appear in the TCRdb table, and some are missing; sequencing was by immunoSEQ multiplex PCR. The sample yields tens of thousands of clones, about 80% seen once. The CDR3 has 15 residues. In germline, CDR1 is SGHDT, CDR2 YYEEEE. V shed 4 bases and J shed 0 bases, with 13 bases lying between them. Time point here: week 11, during vaccination. Each dose delivered 300 ug of mutant IDH1 20-mer peptide subcutaneously with imiquimod. Each astrocytoma in the donors was new, WHO grade 3 or 4, IDH1-mutant and ATRX-lost. This clone was found once. What it binds is not known. The sequence was collected from a man in his fifties with glioma. Source: PBMCs, taken from a glioma patient whose treatment included an IDH1 peptide vaccine. The chain combines TRBV5-6 with TRBJ1-1; possibly TRBD1 for D (5 bases). In DNA form, the CDR3 reads TGTGCCAGCAGCGAGAAGGGACGGATGAACACTGAAGCTTTCTTT. This gives the protein CASSEKGRMNTEAFF.